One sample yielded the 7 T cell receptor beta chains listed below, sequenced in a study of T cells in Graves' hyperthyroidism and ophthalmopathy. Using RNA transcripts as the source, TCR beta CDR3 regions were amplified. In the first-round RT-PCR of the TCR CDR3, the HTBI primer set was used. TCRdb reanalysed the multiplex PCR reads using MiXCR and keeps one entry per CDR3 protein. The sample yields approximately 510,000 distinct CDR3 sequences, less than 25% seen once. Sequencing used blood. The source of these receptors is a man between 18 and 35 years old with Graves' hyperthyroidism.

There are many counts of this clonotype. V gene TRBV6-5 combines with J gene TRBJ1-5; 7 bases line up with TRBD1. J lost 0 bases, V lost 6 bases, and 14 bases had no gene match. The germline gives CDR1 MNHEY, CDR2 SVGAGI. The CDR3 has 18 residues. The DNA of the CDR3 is TGTGCCAGCAGCCCCGTCGCGGGACAGTTATATAGCAATCAGCCCCAGCATTTT. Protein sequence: CASSPVAGQLYSNQPQHF.

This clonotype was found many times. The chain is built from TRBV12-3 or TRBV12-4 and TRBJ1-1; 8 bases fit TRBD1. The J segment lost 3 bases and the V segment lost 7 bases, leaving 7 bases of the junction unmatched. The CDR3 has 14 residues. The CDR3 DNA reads TGTGCCAGCAACAGACAGGGGCTGTACACTGAAGCTTTCTTT. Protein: CASNRQGLYTEAFF.

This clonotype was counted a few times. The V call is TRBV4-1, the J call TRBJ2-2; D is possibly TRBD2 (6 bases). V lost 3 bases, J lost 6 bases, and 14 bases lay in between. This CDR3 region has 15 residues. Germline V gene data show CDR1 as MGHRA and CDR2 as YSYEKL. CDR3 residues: CASSHQTRRAGELFF. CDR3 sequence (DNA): TGCGCCAGCAGCCACCAGACTAGGCGGGCCGGGGAGCTGTTTTTT.

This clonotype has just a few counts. CDR3 protein: CASSSWDNPGNDGYTF. The CDR3 DNA sequence: TGTGCCAGCAGTTCCTGGGACAACCCCGGTAATGATGGCTACACCTTC. The V gene is TRBV5-5, the J gene TRBJ1-2; D is perhaps TRBD1 (6 bases). This CDR3 is built from 16 residues. Germline V gene lookup returns CDR1 SGHKS and CDR2 YYEKEE (reference sequence). Trimming left V 5 bases short and J 6 bases short, with 23 bases between.

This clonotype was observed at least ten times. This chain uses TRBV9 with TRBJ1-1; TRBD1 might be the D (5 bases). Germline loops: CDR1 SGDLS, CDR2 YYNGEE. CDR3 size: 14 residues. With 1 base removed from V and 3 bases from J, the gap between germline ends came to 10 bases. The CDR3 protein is CASSVRGEDTEAFF. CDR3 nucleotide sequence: TGTGCCAGCAGCGTACGGGGCGAAGACACTGAAGCTTTCTTT.

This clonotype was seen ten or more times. The CDR3 sequence is CASTPWRMNTEAFF. CDR3 nucleotides: TGTGCCAGCACCCCCTGGAGGATGAACACTGAAGCTTTCTTT. V usage is TRBV13 and J usage is TRBJ1-1; no clear D gene. The CDR3 loop spans 14 amino acids. V lost 7 bases, J lost 0 bases, and 12 bases lay in between. Germline values: CDR1 PRHDT, CDR2 FYEKMQ (reference sequence).

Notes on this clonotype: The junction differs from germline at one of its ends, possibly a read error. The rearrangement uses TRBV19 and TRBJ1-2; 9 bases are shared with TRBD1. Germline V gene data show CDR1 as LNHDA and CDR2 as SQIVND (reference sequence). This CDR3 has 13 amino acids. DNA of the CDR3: TGTGTCAGTAGTGCGGACAGGGGTTATGGCTACACCTTC. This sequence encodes CVSSADRGYGYTF.